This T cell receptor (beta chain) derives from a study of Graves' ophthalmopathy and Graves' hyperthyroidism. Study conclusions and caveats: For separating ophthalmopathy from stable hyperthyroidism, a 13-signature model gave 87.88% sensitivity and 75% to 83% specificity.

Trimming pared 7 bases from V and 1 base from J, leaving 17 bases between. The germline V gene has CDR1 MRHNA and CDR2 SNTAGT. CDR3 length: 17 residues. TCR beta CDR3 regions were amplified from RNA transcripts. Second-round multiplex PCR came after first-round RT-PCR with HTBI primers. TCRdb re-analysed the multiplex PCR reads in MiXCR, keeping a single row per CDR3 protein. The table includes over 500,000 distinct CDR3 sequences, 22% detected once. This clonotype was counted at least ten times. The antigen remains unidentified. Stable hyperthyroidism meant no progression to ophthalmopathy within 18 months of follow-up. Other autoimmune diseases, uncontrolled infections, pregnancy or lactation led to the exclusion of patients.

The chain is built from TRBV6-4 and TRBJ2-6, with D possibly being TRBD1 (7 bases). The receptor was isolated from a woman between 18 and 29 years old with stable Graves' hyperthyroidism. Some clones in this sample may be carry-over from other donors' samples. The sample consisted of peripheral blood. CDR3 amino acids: CASTTEGADSGANVLTF. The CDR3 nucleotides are TGTGCCAGCACCACGGAGGGGGCAGATTCTGGGGCCAACGTCCTGACTTTC.